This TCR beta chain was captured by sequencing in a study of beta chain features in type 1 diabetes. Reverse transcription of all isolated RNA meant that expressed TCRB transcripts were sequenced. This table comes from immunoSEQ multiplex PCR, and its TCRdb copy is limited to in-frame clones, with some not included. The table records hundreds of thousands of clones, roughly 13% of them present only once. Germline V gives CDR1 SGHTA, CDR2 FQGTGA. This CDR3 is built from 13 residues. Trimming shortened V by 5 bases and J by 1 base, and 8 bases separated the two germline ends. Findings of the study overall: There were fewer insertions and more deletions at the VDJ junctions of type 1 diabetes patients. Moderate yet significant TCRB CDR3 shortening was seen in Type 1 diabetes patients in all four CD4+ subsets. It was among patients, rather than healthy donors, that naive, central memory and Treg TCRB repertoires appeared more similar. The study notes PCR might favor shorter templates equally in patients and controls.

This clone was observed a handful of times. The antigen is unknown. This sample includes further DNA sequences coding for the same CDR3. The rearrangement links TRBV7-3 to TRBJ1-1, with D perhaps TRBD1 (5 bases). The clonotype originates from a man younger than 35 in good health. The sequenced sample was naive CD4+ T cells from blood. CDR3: CASSADRNTEAFF. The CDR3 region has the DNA TGTGCCAGCAGCGCTGACAGGAACACTGAAGCTTTCTTT.